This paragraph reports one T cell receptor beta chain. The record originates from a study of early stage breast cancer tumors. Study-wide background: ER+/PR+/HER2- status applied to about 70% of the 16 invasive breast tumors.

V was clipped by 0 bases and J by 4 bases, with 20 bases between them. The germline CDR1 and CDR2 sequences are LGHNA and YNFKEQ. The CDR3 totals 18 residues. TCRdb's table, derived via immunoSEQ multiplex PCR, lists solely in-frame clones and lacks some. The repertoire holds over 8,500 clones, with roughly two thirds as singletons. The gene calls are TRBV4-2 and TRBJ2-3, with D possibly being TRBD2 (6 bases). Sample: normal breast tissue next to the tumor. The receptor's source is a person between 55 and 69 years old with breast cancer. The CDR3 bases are TGTGCCAGCAGCCAAGATATCCGAGGTAGCGGCCGGGCAGATACGCAGTATTTT. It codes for CASSQDIRGSGRADTQYF.